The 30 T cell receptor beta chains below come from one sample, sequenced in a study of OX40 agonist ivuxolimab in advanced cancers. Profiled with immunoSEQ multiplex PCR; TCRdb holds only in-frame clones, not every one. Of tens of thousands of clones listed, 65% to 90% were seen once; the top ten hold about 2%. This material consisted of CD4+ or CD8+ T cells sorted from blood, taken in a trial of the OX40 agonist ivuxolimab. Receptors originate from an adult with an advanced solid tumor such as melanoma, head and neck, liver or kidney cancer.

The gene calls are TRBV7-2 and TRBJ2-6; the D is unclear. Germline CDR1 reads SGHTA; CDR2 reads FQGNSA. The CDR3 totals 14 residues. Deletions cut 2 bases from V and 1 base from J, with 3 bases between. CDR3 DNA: TGTGCCAGCAGCTTAAATTCTGGGGCCAACGTCCTGACTTTC. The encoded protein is CASSLNSGANVLTF. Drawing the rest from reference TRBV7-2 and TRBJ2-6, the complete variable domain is GAGVSQSPSNKVTEKGKDVELRCDPISGHTALYWYRQSLGQGLEFLIYFQGNSAPDKSGLPSDRFSAERTGGSVSTLTIQRTQQEDSAVYLCASSLNSGANVLTFGAGSRLTVL.

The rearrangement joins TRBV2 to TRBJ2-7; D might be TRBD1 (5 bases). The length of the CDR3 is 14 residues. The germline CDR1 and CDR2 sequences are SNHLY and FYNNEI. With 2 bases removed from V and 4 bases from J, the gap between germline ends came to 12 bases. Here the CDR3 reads CASSEPAQGYEQYF. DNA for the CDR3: TGTGCCAGCAGTGAACCCGCCCAGGGTTACGAGCAGTACTTC.

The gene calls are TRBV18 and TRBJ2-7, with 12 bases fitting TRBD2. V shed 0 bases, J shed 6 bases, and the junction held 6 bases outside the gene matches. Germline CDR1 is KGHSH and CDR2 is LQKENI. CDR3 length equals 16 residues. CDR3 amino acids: CASSPPSTSGSREQYF. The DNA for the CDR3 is TGTGCCAGCTCACCACCGTCGACTAGCGGGAGTCGCGAGCAGTACTTC. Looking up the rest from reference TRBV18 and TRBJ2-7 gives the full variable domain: NAGVMQNPRHLVRRRGQEARLRCSPMKGHSHVYWYRQLPEEGLKFMVYLQKENIIDESGMPKERFSAEFPKEGPSILRIQQVVRGDSAAYFCASSPPSTSGSREQYFGPGTRLTVT.

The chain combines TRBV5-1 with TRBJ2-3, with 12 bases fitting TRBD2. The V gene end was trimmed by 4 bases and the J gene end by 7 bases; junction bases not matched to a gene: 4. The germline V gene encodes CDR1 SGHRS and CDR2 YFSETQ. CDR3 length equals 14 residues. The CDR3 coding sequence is TGCGCCAGCAGCCCCGGGACTAGCGGGTATACGCAGTATTTT. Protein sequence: CASSPGTSGYTQYF.

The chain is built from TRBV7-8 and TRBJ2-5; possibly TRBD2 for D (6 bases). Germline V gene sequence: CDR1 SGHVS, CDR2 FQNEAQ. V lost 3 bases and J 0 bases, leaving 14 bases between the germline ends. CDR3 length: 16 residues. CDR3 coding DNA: TGTGCCAGCAGCTTGGAACCCCGGGACTACCAAGAGACCCAGTACTTC. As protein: CASSLEPRDYQETQYF.

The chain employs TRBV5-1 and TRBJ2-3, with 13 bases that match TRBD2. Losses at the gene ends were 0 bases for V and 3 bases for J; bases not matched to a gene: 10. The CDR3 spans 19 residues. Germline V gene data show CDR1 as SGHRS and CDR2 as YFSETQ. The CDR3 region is CASSLEFGLAGAGTDTQYF. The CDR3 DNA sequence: TGCGCCAGCAGCTTGGAGTTTGGACTAGCGGGAGCAGGGACAGATACGCAGTATTTT.

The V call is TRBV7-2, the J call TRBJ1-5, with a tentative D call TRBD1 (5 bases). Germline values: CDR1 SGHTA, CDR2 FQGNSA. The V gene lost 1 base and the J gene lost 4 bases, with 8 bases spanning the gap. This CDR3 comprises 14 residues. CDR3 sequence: CASSLGGINQPQHF. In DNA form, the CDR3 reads TGTGCCAGCAGCTTAGGGGGCATTAATCAGCCCCAGCATTTT.

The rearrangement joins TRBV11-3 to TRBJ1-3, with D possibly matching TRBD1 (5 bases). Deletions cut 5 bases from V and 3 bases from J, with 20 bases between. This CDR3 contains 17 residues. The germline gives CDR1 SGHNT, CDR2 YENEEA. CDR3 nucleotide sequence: TGTGCCAGCAGCACTCAATCCGGGACGGAAAATGGAAACACCATATATTTT. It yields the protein CASSTQSGTENGNTIYF.

This chain's CDR3 is CASSRSPGQGREKLFF. CDR3 nucleotides: TGTGCCAGCAGCCGCAGCCCGGGACAGGGACGTGAAAAACTGTTTTTT. The chain is built from TRBV5-6 and TRBJ1-4; 9 nucleotides line up with TRBD1. The J segment lost 7 bases and the V segment lost 4 bases, leaving 11 bases of the junction unmatched. The CDR3 totals 16 residues. Germline loops: CDR1 SGHDT, CDR2 YYEEEE.

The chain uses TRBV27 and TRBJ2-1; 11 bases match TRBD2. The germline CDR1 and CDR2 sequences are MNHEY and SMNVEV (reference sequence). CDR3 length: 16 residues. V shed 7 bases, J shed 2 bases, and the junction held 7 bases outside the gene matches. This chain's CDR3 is CASTRLAGTPYNEQFF. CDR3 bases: TGTGCCAGCACCCGACTAGCGGGGACCCCCTACAATGAGCAGTTCTTC.

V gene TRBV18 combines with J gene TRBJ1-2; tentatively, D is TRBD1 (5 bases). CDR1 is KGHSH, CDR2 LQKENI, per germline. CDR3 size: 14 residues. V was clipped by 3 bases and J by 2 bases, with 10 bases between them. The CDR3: CASSPPGKNYGYTF. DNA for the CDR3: TGTGCCAGCTCACCTCCAGGGAAGAACTATGGCTACACCTTC.

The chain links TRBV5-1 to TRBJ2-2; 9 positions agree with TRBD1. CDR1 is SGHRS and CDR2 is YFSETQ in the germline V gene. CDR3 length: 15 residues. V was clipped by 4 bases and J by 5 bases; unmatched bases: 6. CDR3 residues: CASSADRGWTGELFF. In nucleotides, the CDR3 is TGCGCCAGCAGCGCGGACAGGGGATGGACCGGGGAGCTGTTTTTT.

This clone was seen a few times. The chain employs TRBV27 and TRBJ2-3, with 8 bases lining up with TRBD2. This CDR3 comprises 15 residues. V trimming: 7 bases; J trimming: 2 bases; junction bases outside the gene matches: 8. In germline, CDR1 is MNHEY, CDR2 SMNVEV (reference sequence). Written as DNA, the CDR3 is TGTGCCAGCACAAGACTAGCGCCAAACACAGATACGCAGTATTTT. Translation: CASTRLAPNTDTQYF.

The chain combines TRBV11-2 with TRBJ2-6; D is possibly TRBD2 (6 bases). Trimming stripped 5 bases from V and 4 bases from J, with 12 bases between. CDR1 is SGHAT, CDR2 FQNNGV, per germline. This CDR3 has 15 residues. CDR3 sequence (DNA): TGTGCCAGCAGCCCGGGAGTGCAGGGGGCCAACGTCCTGACTTTC. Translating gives CASSPGVQGANVLTF.

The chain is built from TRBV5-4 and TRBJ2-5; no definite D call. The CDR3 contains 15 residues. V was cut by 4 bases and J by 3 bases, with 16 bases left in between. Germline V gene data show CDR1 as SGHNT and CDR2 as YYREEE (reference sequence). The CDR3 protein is CASSRFSGPEETQYF. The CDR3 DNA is TGTGCCAGCAGCCGCTTTTCTGGCCCCGAAGAGACCCAGTACTTC.

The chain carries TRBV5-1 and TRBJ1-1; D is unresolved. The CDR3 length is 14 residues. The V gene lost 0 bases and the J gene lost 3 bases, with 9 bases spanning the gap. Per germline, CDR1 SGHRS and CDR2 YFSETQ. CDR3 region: CASSLGNRDTEAFF. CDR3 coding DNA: TGCGCCAGCAGCTTGGGGAATCGGGACACTGAAGCTTTCTTT.

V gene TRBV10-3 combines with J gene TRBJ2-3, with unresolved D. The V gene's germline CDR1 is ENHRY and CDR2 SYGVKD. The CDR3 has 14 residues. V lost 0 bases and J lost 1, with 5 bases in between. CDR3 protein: CAISESDGTDTQYF. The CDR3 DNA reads TGTGCCATCAGTGAGTCCGATGGCACAGATACGCAGTATTTT.

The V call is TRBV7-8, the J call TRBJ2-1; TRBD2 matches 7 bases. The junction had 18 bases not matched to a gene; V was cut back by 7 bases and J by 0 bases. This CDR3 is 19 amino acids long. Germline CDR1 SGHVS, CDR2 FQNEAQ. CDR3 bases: TGTGCCAGCAACCACCAGGGAACTAGCGCCTTAAGCTCCTACAATGAGCAGTTCTTC. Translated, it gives CASNHQGTSALSSYNEQFF.

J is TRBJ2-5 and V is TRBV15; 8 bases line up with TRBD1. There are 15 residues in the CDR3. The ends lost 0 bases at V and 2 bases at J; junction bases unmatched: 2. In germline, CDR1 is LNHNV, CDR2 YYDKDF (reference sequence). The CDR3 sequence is CATSRDDRGQETQYF. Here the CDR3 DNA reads TGTGCCACCAGCAGAGATGACAGGGGACAAGAGACCCAGTACTTC.

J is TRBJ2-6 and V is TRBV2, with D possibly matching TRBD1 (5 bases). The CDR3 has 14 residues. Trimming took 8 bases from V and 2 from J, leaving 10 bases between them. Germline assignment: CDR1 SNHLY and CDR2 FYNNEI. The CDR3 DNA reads TGTGCCAGCGCCAGGGTTACTGGGGCCAACGTCCTGACTTTC. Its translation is CASARVTGANVLTF.

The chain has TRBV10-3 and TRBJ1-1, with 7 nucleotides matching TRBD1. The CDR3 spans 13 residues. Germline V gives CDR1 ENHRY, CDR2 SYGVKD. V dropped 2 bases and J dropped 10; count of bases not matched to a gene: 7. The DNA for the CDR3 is TGTGCCATCAGTGAGCTAGACAGGGTTTTAGCTTTCTTT. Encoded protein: CAISELDRVLAFF.

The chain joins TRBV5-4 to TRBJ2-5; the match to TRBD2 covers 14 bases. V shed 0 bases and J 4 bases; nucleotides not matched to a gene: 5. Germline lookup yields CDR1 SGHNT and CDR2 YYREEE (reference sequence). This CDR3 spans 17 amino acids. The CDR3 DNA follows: TGTGCCAGCAGCTTGGGGGGACTAGCGGGAGCCAGAGAGACCCAGTACTTC. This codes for CASSLGGLAGARETQYF.

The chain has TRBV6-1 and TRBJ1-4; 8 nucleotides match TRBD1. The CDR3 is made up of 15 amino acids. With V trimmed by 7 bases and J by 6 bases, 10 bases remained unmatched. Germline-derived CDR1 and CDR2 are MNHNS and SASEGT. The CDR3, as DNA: TGTGCCAGCACGGGACAGGTTTCGGAGGATGAAAAACTGTTTTTT. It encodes CASTGQVSEDEKLFF.

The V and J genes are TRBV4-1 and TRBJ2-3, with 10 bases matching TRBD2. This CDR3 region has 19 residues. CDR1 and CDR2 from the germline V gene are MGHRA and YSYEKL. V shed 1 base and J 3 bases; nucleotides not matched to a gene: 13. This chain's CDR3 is CASSQVPTSGRAGTDTQYF. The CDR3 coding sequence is TGCGCCAGCAGCCAAGTCCCCACCAGCGGGAGGGCGGGTACAGATACGCAGTATTTT.

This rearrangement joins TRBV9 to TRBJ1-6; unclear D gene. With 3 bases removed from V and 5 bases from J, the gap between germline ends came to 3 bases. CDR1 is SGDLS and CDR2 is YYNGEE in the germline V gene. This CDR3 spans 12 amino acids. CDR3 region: CASSGNNSPLHF. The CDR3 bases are TGTGCCAGCAGCGGCAATAATTCACCCCTCCACTTT.

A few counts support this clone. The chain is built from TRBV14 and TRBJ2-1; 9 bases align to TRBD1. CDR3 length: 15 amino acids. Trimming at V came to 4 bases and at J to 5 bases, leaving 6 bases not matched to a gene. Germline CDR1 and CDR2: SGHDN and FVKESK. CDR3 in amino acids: CASSRRDRENNEQFF. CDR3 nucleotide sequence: TGTGCCAGCAGCCGGCGGGACAGGGAAAACAATGAGCAGTTCTTC.

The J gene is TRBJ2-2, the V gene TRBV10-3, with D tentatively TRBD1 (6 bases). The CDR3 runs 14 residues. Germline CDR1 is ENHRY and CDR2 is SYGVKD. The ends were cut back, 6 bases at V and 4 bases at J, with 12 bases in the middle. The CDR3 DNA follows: TGTGCCATCAGCTGGGACAAAAGCACCGGGGAGCTGTTTTTT. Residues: CAISWDKSTGELFF.

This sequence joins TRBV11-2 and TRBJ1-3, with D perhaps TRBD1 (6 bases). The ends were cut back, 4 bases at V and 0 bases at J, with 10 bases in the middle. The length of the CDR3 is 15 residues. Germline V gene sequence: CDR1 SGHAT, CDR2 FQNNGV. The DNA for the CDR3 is TGTGCCAGCAGCTCACAGGGCAGCTCTGGAAACACCATATATTTT. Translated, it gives CASSSQGSSGNTIYF.

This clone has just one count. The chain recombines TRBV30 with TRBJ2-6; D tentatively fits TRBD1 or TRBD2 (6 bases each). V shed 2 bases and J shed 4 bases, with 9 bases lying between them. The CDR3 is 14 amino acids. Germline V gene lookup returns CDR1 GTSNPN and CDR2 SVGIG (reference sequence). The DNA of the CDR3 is TGTGCCTGGAGTTCGGGGGCGGGGGCCAACGTCCTGACTTTC. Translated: CAWSSGAGANVLTF. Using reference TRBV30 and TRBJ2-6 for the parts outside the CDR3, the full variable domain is SQTIHQWPATLVQPVGSPLSLECTVEGTSNPNLYWYRQAAGRGLQLLFYSVGIGQISSEVPQNLSASRPQDRQFILSSKKLLLSDSGFYLCAWSSGAGANVLTFGAGSRLTVL.

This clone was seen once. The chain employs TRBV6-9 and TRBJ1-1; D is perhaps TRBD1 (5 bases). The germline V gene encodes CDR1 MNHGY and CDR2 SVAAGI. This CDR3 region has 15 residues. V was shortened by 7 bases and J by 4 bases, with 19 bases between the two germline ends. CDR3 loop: CASKGSNRTLTEAFF. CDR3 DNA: TGTGCCAGCAAGGGGAGTAACAGGACACTCACTGAAGCTTTCTTT.